This T cell receptor beta chain was observed in a study of blood T cell repertoires in COVID-19. Study details: Samples came from the United States, Italy and Spain, spanning acute and convalescent COVID-19.

As processed by the authors: For nucleated cells, counts were estimated from reference gene primer amplification. The repertoire was sequenced with immunoSEQ multiplex PCR; TCRdb's copy has only in-frame clones and lacks some. That table is the source of V, J and clone size, and D and trimming were worked out from the DNA. Of under 120,000 clones in the sample, about 85% were seen once. This TCR was sampled from a human donor in a cohort sampled during active COVID-19. Sample: peripheral blood.

The CDR3 here is CASSPGQGADQPQHF. CDR3 in DNA: TGCGCCAGCAGTCCTGGACAGGGGGCTGATCAGCCCCAGCATTTT. The chain employs TRBV5-1 and TRBJ1-5, with TRBD1 matching over 11 bases. This CDR3 has 15 amino acids. V shed 5 bases and J 5 bases; nucleotides not matched to a gene: 6. CDR1 is SGHRS and CDR2 is YFSETQ in the germline V gene.